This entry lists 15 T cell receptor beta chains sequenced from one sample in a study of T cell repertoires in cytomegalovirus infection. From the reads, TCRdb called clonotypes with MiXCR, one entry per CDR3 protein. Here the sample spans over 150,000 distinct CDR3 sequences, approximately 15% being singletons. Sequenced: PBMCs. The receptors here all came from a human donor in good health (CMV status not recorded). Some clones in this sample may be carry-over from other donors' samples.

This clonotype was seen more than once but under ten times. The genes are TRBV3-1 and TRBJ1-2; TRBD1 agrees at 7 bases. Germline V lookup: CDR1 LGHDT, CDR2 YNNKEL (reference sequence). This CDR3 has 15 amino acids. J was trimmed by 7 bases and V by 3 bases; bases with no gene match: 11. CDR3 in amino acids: CASSQIDRELLGYTF. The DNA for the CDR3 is TGTGCCAGCAGCCAGATTGACAGGGAGCTACTTGGCTACACCTTC. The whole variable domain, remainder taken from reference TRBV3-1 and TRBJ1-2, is DTAVSQTPKYLVTQMGNDKSIKCEQNLGHDTMYWYKQDSKKFLKIMFSYNNKELIINETVPNRFSPKSPDKAHLNLHINSLELGDSAVYFCASSQIDRELLGYTFGSGTRLTVV.

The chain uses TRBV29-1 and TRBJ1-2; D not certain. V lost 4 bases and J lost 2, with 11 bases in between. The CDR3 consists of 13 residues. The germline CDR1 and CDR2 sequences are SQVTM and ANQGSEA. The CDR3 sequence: CSVVVDGNYGYTF. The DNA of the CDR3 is TGCAGCGTTGTCGTGGATGGGAACTATGGCTACACCTTC.

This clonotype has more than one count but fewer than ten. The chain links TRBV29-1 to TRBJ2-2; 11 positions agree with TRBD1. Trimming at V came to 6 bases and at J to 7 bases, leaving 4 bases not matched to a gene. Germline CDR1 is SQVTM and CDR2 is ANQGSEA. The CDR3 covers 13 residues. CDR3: CSVGTGGVGELFF. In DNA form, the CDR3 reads TGCAGCGTCGGGACAGGGGGGGTCGGGGAGCTGTTTTTT.

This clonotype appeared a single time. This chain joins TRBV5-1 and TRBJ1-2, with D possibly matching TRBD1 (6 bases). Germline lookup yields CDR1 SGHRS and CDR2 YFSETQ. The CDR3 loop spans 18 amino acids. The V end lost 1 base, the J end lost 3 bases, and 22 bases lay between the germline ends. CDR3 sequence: CASSLRAGTSVKDYGYTF. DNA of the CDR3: TGCGCCAGCAGCTTGCGCGCCGGGACATCGGTTAAAGACTATGGCTACACCTTC.

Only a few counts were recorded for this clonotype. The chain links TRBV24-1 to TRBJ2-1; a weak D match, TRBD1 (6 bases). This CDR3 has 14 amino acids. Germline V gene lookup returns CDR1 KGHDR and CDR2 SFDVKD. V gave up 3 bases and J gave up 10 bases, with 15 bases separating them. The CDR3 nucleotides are TGTGCCACCAGTGATCCGAAAACTAGGGGGGAGCAGTTCTTC. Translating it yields CATSDPKTRGEQFF.

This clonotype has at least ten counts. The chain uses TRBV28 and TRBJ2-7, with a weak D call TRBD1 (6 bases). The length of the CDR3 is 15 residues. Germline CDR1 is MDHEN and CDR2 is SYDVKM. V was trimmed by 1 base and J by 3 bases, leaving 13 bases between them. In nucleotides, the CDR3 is TGTGCCAGCAGTTTATCAGGGGTTGACCTCTACGAGCAGTACTTC. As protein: CASSLSGVDLYEQYF.

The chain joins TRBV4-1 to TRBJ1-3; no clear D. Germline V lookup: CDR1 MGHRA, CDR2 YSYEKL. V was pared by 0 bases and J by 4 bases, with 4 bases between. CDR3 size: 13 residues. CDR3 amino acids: CASSQEGGNTIYF. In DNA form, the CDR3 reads TGCGCCAGCAGCCAAGAAGGGGGAAACACCATATATTTT.

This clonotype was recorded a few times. CDR3 amino acids: CASRGDASYEQYF. The CDR3, as DNA: TGTGCCAGCAGGGGGGACGCCTCCTACGAGCAGTACTTC. This chain uses TRBV6-6 with TRBJ2-7; D may be TRBD1 or TRBD2 (5 bases each). Germline V lookup: CDR1 MNHNY, CDR2 SVGAGI (reference sequence). This CDR3 spans 13 amino acids. Trimming took off 6 bases at V and 0 bases at J, with 9 bases between the two ends.

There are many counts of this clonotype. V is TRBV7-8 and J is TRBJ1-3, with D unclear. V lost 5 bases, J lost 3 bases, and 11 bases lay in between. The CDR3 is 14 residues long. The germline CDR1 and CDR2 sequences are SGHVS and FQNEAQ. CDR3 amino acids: CASSPREGGNTIYF. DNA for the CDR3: TGTGCCAGCAGCCCCCGAGAGGGTGGAAACACCATATATTTT.

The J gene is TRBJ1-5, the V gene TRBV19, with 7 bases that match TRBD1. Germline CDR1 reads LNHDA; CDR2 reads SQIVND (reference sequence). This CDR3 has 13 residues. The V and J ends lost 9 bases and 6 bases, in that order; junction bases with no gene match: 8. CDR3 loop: CASRGQVVQPQHF. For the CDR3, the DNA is TGTGCCAGCCGCGGACAGGTAGTTCAGCCCCAGCATTTT. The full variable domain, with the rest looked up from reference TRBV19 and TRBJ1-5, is DGGITQSPKYLFRKEGQNVTLSCEQNLNHDAMYWYRQDPGQGLRLIYYSQIVNDFQKGDIAEGYSVSREKKESFPLTVTSAQKNPTAFYLCASRGQVVQPQHFGDGTRLSIL.

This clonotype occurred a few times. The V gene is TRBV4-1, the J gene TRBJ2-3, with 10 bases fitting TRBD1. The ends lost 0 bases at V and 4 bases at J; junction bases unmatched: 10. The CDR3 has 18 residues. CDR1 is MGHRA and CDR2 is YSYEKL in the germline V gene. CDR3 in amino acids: CASSQEESGQGTPDTQYF. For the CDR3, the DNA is TGCGCCAGCAGCCAAGAGGAATCGGGACAGGGGACCCCAGATACGCAGTATTTT.

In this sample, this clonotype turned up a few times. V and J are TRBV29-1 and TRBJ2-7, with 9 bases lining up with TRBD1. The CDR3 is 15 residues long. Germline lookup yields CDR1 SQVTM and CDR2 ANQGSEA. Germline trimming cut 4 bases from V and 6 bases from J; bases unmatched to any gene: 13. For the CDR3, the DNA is TGCAGCGTTGTCCCTCGGGACAGGGTACCCCCCGAGCAGTACTTC. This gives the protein CSVVPRDRVPPEQYF.

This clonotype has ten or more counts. The CDR3 reads CASSPLGAPDNEQFF. The CDR3 DNA sequence: TGTGCCAGCAGCCCCTTGGGCGCCCCTGACAATGAGCAGTTCTTC. This chain connects TRBV12-3 or TRBV12-4 to TRBJ2-1; D not certain. Between the trimmed V and J ends, which lost 6 bases and 5 bases, there was a span of 17 bases. The CDR3 spans 15 residues.

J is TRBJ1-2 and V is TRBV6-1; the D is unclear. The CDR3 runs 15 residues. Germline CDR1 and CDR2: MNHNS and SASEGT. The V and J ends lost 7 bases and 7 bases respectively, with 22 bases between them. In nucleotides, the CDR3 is TGTGCCAGCAAAAGATCGACCCTGGAGGCAACTGGCTACACCTTC. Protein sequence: CASKRSTLEATGYTF.

The CDR3 loop is CASSEVARGGGYEQYF. The CDR3 DNA follows: TGTGCCAGCAGTGAGGTGGCACGGGGTGGGGGGTACGAGCAGTACTTC. V is TRBV25-1 and J is TRBJ2-7; perhaps TRBD2 as D (6 bases). Trimming left V 3 bases short and J 4 bases short, with 19 bases between. The CDR3 totals 16 residues. The germline V gene has CDR1 MGHDK and CDR2 SYGVNS.